The 17 T cell receptor beta chains below were found in one sample sequenced in a study of Graves' ophthalmopathy and Graves' hyperthyroidism. RNA transcripts were the source from which TCR beta CDR3 regions were amplified. In the first round, RT-PCR was carried out with HTBI primers, and a multiplex PCR formed the second round. TCRdb reprocessed the multiplex PCR reads with MiXCR, giving one entry per CDR3 protein. The data show around 470,000 distinct CDR3 sequences, around 14% seen once. The sample consisted of blood. The receptors here all came from a woman in her 30s with Graves' ophthalmopathy.

This clonotype was seen many times. The chain carries TRBV12-3 or TRBV12-4 and TRBJ1-5; TRBD1 agrees at 9 bases. The CDR3 is made up of 16 amino acids. Germline trimming cut 8 bases from V and 2 bases from J; bases unmatched to any gene: 10. CDR3 DNA: TGTGCCAGCGGACGACAGGGGGTTTGGGGCAATCAGCCCCAGCATTTT. The encoded protein is CASGRQGVWGNQPQHF.

In this sample, this clonotype turned up a few times. V gene TRBV11-2 combines with J gene TRBJ1-3; 8 bases are a match to TRBD1. The germline gives CDR1 SGHAT, CDR2 FQNNGV. V was clipped by 4 bases and J by 1 base; unmatched bases: 6. CDR3 length: 16 residues. Here the CDR3 reads CASSYPRDRSGNTIYF. CDR3 bases: TGTGCCAGCAGCTACCCCCGGGACAGGTCTGGAAACACCATATATTTT.

This clonotype was recorded at least ten times. The rearrangement uses TRBV6-5 and TRBJ1-3, with a tentative D call TRBD1 (5 bases). The V gene's germline CDR1 is MNHEY and CDR2 SVGAGI. The CDR3 totals 15 residues. V was clipped by 6 bases and J by 0 bases, with 12 bases between them. CDR3 amino acids: CASSFGGDSGNTIYF. CDR3 nucleotides: TGTGCCAGCAGCTTCGGGGGTGACTCTGGAAACACCATATATTTT.

This clonotype was observed a few times. The chain employs TRBV3-1 and TRBJ1-1, with 7 nucleotides matching TRBD1. Germline CDR1 LGHDT, CDR2 YNNKEL (reference sequence). The length of the CDR3 is 14 residues. With V trimmed by 8 bases and J by 4 bases, 10 bases remained unmatched. In DNA, the CDR3 is TGTGCCAGCGTCAGGGGGATCCTCGGCACTGAAGCTTTCTTT. As protein: CASVRGILGTEAFF. Variable domain in full (rest from reference TRBV3-1 and TRBJ1-1): DTAVSQTPKYLVTQMGNDKSIKCEQNLGHDTMYWYKQDSKKFLKIMFSYNNKELIINETVPNRFSPKSPDKAHLNLHINSLELGDSAVYFCASVRGILGTEAFFGQGTRLTVV.

This clonotype was observed at least ten times. V is TRBV3-1 and J is TRBJ2-5; D is possibly TRBD2 (7 bases). The CDR3 spans 18 residues. With 4 bases removed from V and 6 bases from J, the gap between germline ends came to 27 bases. Germline V CDR1 and CDR2: LGHDT, YNNKEL (reference sequence). CDR3: CASSPHLGGEGPGKTQYF. The CDR3 DNA follows: TGTGCCAGCAGCCCCCATTTAGGGGGGGAGGGCCCAGGGAAGACCCAGTACTTC.

This clonotype appeared many times. The genes are TRBV6-1 and TRBJ2-2, with 9 bases lining up with TRBD1. The CDR3 is 15 residues long. Per the germline V gene, CDR1 is MNHNS and CDR2 is SASEGT. The V and J ends lost 6 bases and 4 bases, in that order; junction bases with no gene match: 6. This CDR3 reads CASRTGTGITGELFF. DNA of the CDR3: TGTGCCAGCAGAACGGGGACAGGGATCACCGGGGAGCTGTTTTTT.

This clonotype was observed at least ten times. The V and J genes are TRBV6-1 and TRBJ2-2; D is ambiguous. The CDR3 runs to 14 residues. CDR1 MNHNS and CDR2 SASEGT come from the germline V gene. V lost 4 bases and J 3 bases, leaving 9 bases between the germline ends. This CDR3 is CASSAGTDTGELFF. CDR3 coding DNA: TGTGCCAGCAGTGCGGGTACGGACACCGGGGAGCTGTTTTTT.

This clonotype was counted many times. V gene TRBV14 combines with J gene TRBJ1-2; D uncertain. Per the germline V gene, CDR1 is SGHDN and CDR2 is FVKESK. The length of the CDR3 is 12 residues. The V end was cut by 1 base, the J end by 8 bases, with 8 bases between. The DNA of the CDR3 is TGTGCCAGCAGCCAAGTTGCCGGCGGCTACACCTTC. Amino acid sequence: CASSQVAGGYTF.

This clonotype was detected many times. The V and J genes are TRBV12-3 or TRBV12-4 and TRBJ2-5, with D maybe TRBD1 (5 bases). Between the trimmed V and J ends, which lost 7 bases and 5 bases, there was a span of 14 bases. This CDR3 is built from 13 residues. Here the CDR3 reads CASKAQGLETQYF. The DNA for the CDR3 is TGTGCCAGCAAGGCCCAGGGCCTCGAGACCCAGTACTTC.

This clonotype came up many times. The chain has TRBV6-1 and TRBJ2-7; no firm D call. V dropped 3 bases and J dropped 6 bases, with 9 bases sitting between them. Germline lookup yields CDR1 MNHNS and CDR2 SASEGT. The CDR3 loop spans 12 amino acids. CDR3 nucleotides: TGTGCCAGCAGTGATAAACGGCGCGAGCAGTACTTC. It is translated as CASSDKRREQYF.

The V gene is TRBV28, the J gene TRBJ2-3; TRBD1 agrees at 11 bases. The CDR3 consists of 16 residues. J was trimmed by 2 bases and V by 11 bases; bases with no gene match: 12. Germline CDR1 and CDR2: MDHEN and SYDVKM. This CDR3 is CAAAGTGGFFTDTQYF. DNA of the CDR3: TGTGCCGCAGCCGGGACAGGGGGTTTCTTCACAGATACGCAGTATTTT.

There are many counts of this clonotype. J is TRBJ1-1 and V is TRBV11-2; D call uncertain. The V end lost 8 bases, the J end lost 0 bases, and 13 bases lay between the germline ends. The CDR3 covers 14 residues. CDR1 and CDR2 (germline): SGHAT, FQNNGV. The CDR3 sequence is CASSLSQMNTEAFF. CDR3 DNA sequence: TGTGCCAGCTCCCTGAGTCAGATGAACACTGAAGCTTTCTTT.

This clonotype came up many times. The chain uses TRBV6-5 and TRBJ2-5; TRBD1 agrees at 9 bases. The germline V gene has CDR1 MNHEY and CDR2 SVGAGI. This CDR3 has 16 amino acids. Germline trimming cut 5 bases from V and 5 bases from J; bases unmatched to any gene: 12. CDR3 sequence: CASSHLLGTGKETQYF. CDR3 nucleotide sequence: TGTGCCAGCAGTCACCTACTCGGGACAGGGAAGGAGACCCAGTACTTC.

This clonotype was picked up many times. The V gene is TRBV10-3, the J gene TRBJ2-5; no clear D. Germline lookup yields CDR1 ENHRY and CDR2 SYGVKD. Trimming pared 2 bases from V and 1 base from J, leaving 5 bases between. The CDR3 loop spans 13 amino acids. The CDR3 nucleotides are TGTGCCATCAGTGAGGCGACCCAAGAGACCCAGTACTTC. Residues: CAISEATQETQYF.

This clonotype was seen repeatedly, ten times or more. The chain is built from TRBV6-2 or TRBV6-3 and TRBJ1-5, with TRBD1 as a possible D gene (5 bases). The CDR3 is 14 residues long. Trimming shortened V by 6 bases and J by 3 bases, and 12 bases separated the two germline ends. Germline V lookup: CDR1 MNHEY, CDR2 SVGEGT. The CDR3 is CASRRDLPNQPQHF. In nucleotides, the CDR3 is TGTGCCAGCAGGCGGGACCTCCCCAATCAGCCCCAGCATTTT.

This clonotype has at least ten counts. The chain couples TRBV6-1 to TRBJ2-5; a possible D gene is TRBD1 (5 bases). The germline V gene encodes CDR1 MNHNS and CDR2 SASEGT. V was trimmed by 6 bases and J by 1 base, leaving 12 bases between them. The CDR3 is made up of 14 amino acids. The CDR3 region has the DNA TGTGCCAGCAGCGAGGCAGGGTCCCAAGAGACCCAGTACTTC. This codes for CASSEAGSQETQYF.

This clonotype was found many times. This rearrangement joins TRBV6-5 to TRBJ2-7; 8 bases agree with TRBD1. V gave up 6 bases and J gave up 6 bases; unmatched junction bases: 7. Germline CDR1 is MNHEY and CDR2 is SVGAGI. The length of the CDR3 is 13 residues. The CDR3 DNA reads TGTGCCAGCAGCTACGGACAGGGCGGCGAGCAGTACTTC. Protein product: CASSYGQGGEQYF.